These 3 T cell receptor beta chains were all obtained from the same sample, sequenced in a study of blood T cells in healthy people across ages. Primed by a sample-barcoded 5' primer and a J-beta primer mix, a second PCR proceeded for roughly 6 to 12 cycles. TCRdb re-called the 5' RACE reads through MiXCR, storing one row per CDR3 protein. The sample yields around 1,700,000 distinct CDR3 sequences, roughly 27% seen once. The specimen sequenced was blood. The receptors here all came from a woman younger than 45 in good health.

V usage is TRBV20-1 and J usage is TRBJ1-4; 7 nucleotides match TRBD1. The germline V gene encodes CDR1 DFQATT and CDR2 SNEGSKA (reference sequence). This CDR3 has 17 amino acids. V shed 6 bases, J shed 4 bases, and the junction held 17 bases outside the gene matches. The CDR3 region is CSAPGGRTGWYNEKLFF. CDR3 sequence (DNA): TGCAGTGCCCCAGGGGGACGGACAGGCTGGTATAATGAAAAACTGTTTTTT.

This clonotype came up a few times. The chain carries TRBV20-1 and TRBJ2-1; D is ambiguous. The CDR3 is 13 amino acids. Germline CDR1 and CDR2: DFQATT and SNEGSKA (reference sequence). Trimming removed 2 bases at V and 7 bases at J, with 12 bases between. This CDR3 reads CSARPLDRNEQFF. The CDR3 DNA reads as TGCAGTGCTAGACCTCTGGATAGAAATGAGCAGTTCTTC.

V is TRBV5-1 and J is TRBJ2-6, with D hard to call. Germline assignment: CDR1 SGHRS and CDR2 YFSETQ. The V gene lost 0 bases and the J gene lost 8 bases, with 9 bases spanning the gap. CDR3 length equals 14 residues. CDR3 loop: CASSLGYRTNVLTF. As DNA, the CDR3 is TGCGCCAGCAGCTTGGGGTACAGAACCAACGTCCTGACTTTC.